This T cell receptor (beta chain) is from a study of blood T cell repertoires in COVID-19. Per the original methods: Reference gene primer amplification gave estimated nucleated cell counts. The repertoire was sequenced with immunoSEQ multiplex PCR; TCRdb's copy has only in-frame clones and lacks some. V and J calls and clone size are as listed in that table; D and trimming were resolved from the DNA. The profile shows 150,000 to 200,000 clones, more than 80% of them singletons. The trim removed 9 bases at V and 1 base at J, leaving 5 bases unmatched. Germline CDR1 and CDR2: MNHEY and SMNVEV (reference sequence). The CDR3 runs to 15 residues.

The gene calls are TRBV27 and TRBJ1-5; 11 positions agree with TRBD1. Source material: peripheral blood. The receptor was isolated from a man over 45 with acute or convalescent COVID-19. The CDR3: CARGRDRGSNQPQHF. CDR3 nucleotide sequence: TGTGCCAGGGGACGGGACAGGGGGAGCAATCAGCCCCAGCATTTT.